The present TCR beta chain was sequenced within a study of neoadjuvant anti-PD-1 for oral cavity cancer. Study-level findings and limits: With three patients per group, TCR findings need larger cohorts. Pretreatment Treg/Th17 ratio correlated inversely with post-treatment tumor clonality.

The count of this clone is one. Its antigen is unidentified. Stage II-IVA oral cavity squamous cell carcinoma was new and untreated by systemic or radiation therapy. Blood cells were analyzed directly, without culture or expansion. The germline gives CDR1 SNHLY, CDR2 FYNNEI. The trim removed 3 bases at V and 7 bases at J, leaving 8 bases unmatched. There are 15 residues in the CDR3. Assay used: immunoSEQ multiplex PCR; TCRdb lists only in-frame clones, some missing. The table lists approximately 83,000 clones, approximately 84% of them singletons, with about 3.4% in the top ten. The J gene is TRBJ1-5, the V gene TRBV2, with TRBD1 identical over 8 bases. The material sequenced was PBMCs, taken before nivolumab (anti-PD-1) treatment. This receptor was taken from a person between 35 and 79 years old with oral cavity squamous cell carcinoma. CDR3 loop: CASSEGRGRPQPQHF. In DNA form, the CDR3 reads TGTGCCAGCAGTGAGGGCAGGGGGCGGCCACAGCCCCAGCATTTT.